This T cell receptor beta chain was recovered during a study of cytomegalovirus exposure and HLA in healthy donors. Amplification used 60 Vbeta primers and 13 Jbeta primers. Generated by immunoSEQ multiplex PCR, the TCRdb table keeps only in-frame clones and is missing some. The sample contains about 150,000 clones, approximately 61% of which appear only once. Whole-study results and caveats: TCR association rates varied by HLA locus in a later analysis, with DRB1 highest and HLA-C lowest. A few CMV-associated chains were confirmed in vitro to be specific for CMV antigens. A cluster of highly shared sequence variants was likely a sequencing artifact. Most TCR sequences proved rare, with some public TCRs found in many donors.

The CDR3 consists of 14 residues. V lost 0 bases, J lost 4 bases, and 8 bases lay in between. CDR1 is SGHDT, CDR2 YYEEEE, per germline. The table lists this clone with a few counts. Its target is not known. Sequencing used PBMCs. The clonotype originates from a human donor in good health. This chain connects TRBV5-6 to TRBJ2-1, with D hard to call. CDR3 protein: CASSLAQAYNEQFF. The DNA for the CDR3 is TGTGCCAGCAGCTTGGCCCAGGCGTACAATGAGCAGTTCTTC.